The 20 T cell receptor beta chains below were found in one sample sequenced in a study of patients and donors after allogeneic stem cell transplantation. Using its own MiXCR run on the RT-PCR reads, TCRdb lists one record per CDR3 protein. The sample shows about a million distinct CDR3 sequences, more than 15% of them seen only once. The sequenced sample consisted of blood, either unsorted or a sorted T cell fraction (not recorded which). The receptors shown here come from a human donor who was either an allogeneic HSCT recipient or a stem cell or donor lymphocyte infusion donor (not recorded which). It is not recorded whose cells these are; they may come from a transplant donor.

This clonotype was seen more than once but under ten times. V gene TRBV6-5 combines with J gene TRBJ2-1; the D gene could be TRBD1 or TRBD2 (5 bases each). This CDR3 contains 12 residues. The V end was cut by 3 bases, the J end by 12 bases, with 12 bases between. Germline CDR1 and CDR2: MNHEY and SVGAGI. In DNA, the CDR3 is TGTGCCAGCAGTTATTCCCGGGACCGGCAGTTCTTC. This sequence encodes CASSYSRDRQFF.

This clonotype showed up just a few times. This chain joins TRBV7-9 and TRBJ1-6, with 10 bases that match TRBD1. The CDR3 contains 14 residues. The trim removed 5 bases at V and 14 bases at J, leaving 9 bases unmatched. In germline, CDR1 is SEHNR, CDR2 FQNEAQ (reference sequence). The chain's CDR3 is CASSPGQGEITLHF. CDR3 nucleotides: TGTGCCAGCAGCCCCGGACAGGGGGAAATCACCCTCCACTTT.

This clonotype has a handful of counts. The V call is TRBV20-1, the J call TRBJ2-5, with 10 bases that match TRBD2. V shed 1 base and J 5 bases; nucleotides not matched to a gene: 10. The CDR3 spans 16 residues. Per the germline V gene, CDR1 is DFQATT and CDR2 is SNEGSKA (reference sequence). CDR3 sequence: CSARAPVSGGTETQYF. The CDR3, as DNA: TGCAGTGCTAGAGCCCCGGTTAGCGGGGGGACGGAGACCCAGTACTTC.

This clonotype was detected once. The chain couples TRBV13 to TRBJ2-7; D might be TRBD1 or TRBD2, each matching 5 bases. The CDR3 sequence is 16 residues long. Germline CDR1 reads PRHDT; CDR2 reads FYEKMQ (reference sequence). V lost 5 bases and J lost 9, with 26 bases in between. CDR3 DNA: TGTGCCAGCAGCATCCGGCCGGGACGAGTTTCCGCCCGGCAGTACTTC. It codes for CASSIRPGRVSARQYF.

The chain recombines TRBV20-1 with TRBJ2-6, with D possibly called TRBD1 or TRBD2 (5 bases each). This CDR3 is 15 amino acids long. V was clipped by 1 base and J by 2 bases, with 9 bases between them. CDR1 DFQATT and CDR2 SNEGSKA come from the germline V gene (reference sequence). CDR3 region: CSARVEGTGANVLTF. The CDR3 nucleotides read TGCAGTGCTAGAGTTGAGGGGACTGGGGCCAACGTCCTGACTTTC.

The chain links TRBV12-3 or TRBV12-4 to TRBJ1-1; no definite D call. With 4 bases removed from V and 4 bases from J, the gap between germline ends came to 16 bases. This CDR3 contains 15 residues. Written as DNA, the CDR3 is TGTGCCAGCAGTTCGTTACCTACAGAGACCACTGAAGCTTTCTTT. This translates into CASSSLPTETTEAFF.

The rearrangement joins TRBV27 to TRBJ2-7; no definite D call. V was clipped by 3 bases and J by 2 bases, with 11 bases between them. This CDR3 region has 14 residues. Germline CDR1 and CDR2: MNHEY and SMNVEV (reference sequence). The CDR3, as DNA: TGTGCCAGCAGTTTGCAGAGTCCAGCCTACGAGCAGTACTTC. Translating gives CASSLQSPAYEQYF.

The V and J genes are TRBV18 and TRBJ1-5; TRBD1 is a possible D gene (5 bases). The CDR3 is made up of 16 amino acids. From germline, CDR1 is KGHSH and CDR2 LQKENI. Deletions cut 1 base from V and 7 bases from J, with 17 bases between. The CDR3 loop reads CASSPRGAGFRQPQHF. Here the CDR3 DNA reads TGTGCCAGCTCACCACGAGGCGCAGGGTTTCGCCAGCCCCAGCATTTT.

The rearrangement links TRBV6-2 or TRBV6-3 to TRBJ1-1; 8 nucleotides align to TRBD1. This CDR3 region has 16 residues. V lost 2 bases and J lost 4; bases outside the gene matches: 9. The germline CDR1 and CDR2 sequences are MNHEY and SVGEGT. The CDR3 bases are TGTGCCAGCAGTTACACGCGGACAGGGCCAGTCACTGAAGCTTTCTTT. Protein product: CASSYTRTGPVTEAFF.

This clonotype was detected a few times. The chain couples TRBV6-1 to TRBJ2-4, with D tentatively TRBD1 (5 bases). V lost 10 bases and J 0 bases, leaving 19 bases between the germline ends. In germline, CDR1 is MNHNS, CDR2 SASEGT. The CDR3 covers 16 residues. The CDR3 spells CAIPGQGDLAKNIQYF. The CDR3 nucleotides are TGTGCCATACCAGGCCAGGGCGATTTAGCCAAAAACATTCAGTACTTC.

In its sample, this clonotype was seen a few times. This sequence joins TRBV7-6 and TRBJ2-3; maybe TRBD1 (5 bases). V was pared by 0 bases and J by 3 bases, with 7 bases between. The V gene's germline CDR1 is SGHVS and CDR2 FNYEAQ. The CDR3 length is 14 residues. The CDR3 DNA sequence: TGTGCCAGCAGCTTAGCAGGGGAAACAGATACGCAGTATTTT. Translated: CASSLAGETDTQYF. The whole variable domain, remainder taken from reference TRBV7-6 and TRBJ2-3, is GAGVSQSPRYKVTKRGQDVALRCDPISGHVSLYWYRQALGQGPEFLTYFNYEAQQDKSGLPNDRFSAERPEGSISTLTIQRTEQRDSAMYRCASSLAGETDTQYFGPGTRLTVL.

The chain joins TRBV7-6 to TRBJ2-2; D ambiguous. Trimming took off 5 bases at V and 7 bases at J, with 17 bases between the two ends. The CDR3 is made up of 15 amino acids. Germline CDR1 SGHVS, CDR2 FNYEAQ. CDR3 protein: CASSPNPYPGGELFF. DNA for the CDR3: TGTGCCAGCAGCCCGAATCCATATCCCGGCGGGGAGCTGTTTTTT. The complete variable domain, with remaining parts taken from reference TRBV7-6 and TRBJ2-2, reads GAGVSQSPRYKVTKRGQDVALRCDPISGHVSLYWYRQALGQGPEFLTYFNYEAQQDKSGLPNDRFSAERPEGSISTLTIQRTEQRDSAMYRCASSPNPYPGGELFFGEGSRLTVL.

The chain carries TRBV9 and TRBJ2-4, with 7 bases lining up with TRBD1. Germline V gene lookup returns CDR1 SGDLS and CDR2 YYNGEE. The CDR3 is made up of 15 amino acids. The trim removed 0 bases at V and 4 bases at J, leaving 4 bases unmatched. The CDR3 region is CASSVGEGQKNIQYF. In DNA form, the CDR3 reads TGTGCCAGCAGCGTAGGAGAGGGACAGAAAAACATTCAGTACTTC.

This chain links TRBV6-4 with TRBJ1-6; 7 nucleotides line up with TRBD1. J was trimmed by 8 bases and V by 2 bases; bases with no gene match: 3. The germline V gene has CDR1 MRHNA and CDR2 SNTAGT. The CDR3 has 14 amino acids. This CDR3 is CASSDQGGDSPLHF. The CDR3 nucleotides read TGTGCCAGCAGTGACCAGGGGGGGGATTCACCCCTCCACTTT.

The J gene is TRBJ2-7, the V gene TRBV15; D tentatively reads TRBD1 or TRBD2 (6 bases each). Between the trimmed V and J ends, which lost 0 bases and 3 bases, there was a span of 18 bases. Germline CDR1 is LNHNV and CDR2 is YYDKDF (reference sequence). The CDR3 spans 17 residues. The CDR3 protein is CATSRDGTGGGGYEQYF. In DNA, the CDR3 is TGTGCCACCAGCAGAGATGGTACCGGAGGAGGGGGCTACGAGCAGTACTTC.

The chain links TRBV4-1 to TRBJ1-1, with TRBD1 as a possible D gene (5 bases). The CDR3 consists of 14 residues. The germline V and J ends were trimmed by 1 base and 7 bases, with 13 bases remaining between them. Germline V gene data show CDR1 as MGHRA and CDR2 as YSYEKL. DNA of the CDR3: TGCGCCAGCAGCCAAGGGCAGGGCCGGGGTGAAGCTTTCTTT. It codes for CASSQGQGRGEAFF.

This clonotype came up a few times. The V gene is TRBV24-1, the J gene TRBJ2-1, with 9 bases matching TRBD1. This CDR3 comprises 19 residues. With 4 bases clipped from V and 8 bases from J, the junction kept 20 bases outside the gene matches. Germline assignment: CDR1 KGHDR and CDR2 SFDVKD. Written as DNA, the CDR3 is TGTGCCACCAGTGAAACCGGGACAGGGAGGAGGAGGGGGATTGATGAGCAGTTCTTC. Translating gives CATSETGTGRRRGIDEQFF.

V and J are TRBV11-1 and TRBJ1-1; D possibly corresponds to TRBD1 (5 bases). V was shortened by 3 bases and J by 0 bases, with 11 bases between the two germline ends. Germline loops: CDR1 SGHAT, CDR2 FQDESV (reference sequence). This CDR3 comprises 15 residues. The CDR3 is CASSFYRQMNTEAFF. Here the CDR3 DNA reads TGTGCCAGCAGCTTCTACAGGCAGATGAACACTGAAGCTTTCTTT.

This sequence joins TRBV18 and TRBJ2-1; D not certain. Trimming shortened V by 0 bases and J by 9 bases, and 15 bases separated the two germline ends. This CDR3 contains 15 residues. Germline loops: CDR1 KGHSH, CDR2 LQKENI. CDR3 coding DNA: TGTGCCAGCTCACCACCAGGAGACCCCCAAACTGAGCAGTTCTTC. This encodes CASSPPGDPQTEQFF.

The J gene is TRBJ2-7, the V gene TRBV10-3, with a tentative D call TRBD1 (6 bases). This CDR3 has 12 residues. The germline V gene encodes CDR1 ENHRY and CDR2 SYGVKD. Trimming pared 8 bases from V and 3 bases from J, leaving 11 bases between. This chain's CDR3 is CAIRAGDYEQYF. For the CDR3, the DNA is TGTGCCATCCGGGCAGGGGACTACGAGCAGTACTTC.